The following is a T cell receptor (beta chain) sequence with its context. Method: immunoSEQ multiplex PCR; TCRdb's copy keeps in-frame clones and lacks some. The table has some 66,000 clones, 65% to 90% seen once. The sample originates from a study of blood T cell repertoires in COVID-19. Study in general: Nucleic acid was either cDNA or gDNA, and it came from T cells, B-cell-depleted T cells, or PBMCs.

Trimming removed 2 bases from V and 0 bases from J, with 4 bases in between. The CDR3 consists of 13 residues. From germline, CDR1 is LGHDT and CDR2 YNNKEL (reference sequence). The chain uses TRBV3-1 (or the pseudogene TRBV3-2) and TRBJ1-1; D is undetermined. Material for sequencing was peripheral blood. The receptor comes from a man aged 55 to 70 with acute or convalescent COVID-19. In DNA form, the CDR3 reads TGTGCCAGCAGCCAACAGATGAACACTGAAGCTTTCTTT. Protein sequence: CASSQQMNTEAFF.